This T cell receptor (beta chain) is from a study of regulatory T cells in long-lasting Graves disease. The CDR3 spans 13 residues. The V gene's germline CDR1 is SQVTM and CDR2 ANQGSEA. Trimming removed 4 bases from V and 11 bases from J, with 20 bases in between. Described time point: persistent/refractory GD, antithyroid drugs over 5 years with positive TRAb. PBMCs provided the RNA from which the TCR library was made. Study-wide results and limits: Persistent cases favored TRBV28, TRBJ1-2 and TRBJ2-5. Relative to newly diagnosed Graves' patients, persistent ones had lower TCR diversity.

CDR3 regions were amplified by Arm-PCR using iRepertoire HTBI primers to build TCR beta libraries. MiXCR, run by TCRdb on the multiplex PCR reads, gives a single entry per CDR3 protein. The table includes over 650,000 distinct CDR3 sequences, 25% to 35% detected once. This clonotype was counted between two and nine times. Its antigen is unknown. The sequence was obtained from a female donor with Graves disease. The chain joins TRBV29-1 to TRBJ1-1; unclear D gene. The sequenced sample was peripheral blood mononuclear cells (PBMCs), obtained when the disease was refractory, from a patient treated with antithyroid drugs. The CDR3 DNA reads as TGCAGCGTTGCTAGAAGTAGCTCTAAGGTTGCTTTCTTT. It specifies CSVARSSSKVAFF.